These 23 T cell receptor beta chains came from one sample sequenced in a study of beta chain features in type 1 diabetes. Study-wide results and caveats: Within each of all four CD4+ subsets, Type 1 diabetes patients had TCRB CDR3s that were moderately but significantly shorter.

No antigen has been identified for these receptors. The investigators reverse transcribed all of the isolated RNA, so they sequenced expressed TCRB transcripts. Using immunoSEQ multiplex PCR, the repertoire was profiled, and TCRdb retains in-frame clones only, with some absent. The data show about 370,000 clones, with over 8.5% seen just once and about 0.6% held by the top ten. Sample: central memory CD4+ T cells from blood. The receptors shown here come from a man aged 25 to 45 with type 1 diabetes.

This clone turned up a few times. This rearrangement joins TRBV10-3 to TRBJ2-2; TRBD2 matches at 11 bases. There are 18 residues in the CDR3. Germline loops: CDR1 ENHRY, CDR2 SYGVKD. The V segment lost 4 bases and the J segment 2 bases; nucleotides outside the gene matches: 9. The CDR3: CAISVALTSGANTGELFF. The CDR3 DNA follows: TGTGCCATCAGTGTCGCCCTGACTAGCGGGGCAAACACCGGGGAGCTGTTTTTT.

This clone was picked up a small number of times. This sequence joins TRBV6-5 and TRBJ2-3; D is perhaps TRBD1 (6 bases). CDR3 length: 15 amino acids. Trimming took 5 bases from V and 0 from J, leaving 12 bases between them. The germline V gene encodes CDR1 MNHEY and CDR2 SVGAGI. The CDR3 spells CASSVLRGSTDTQYF. CDR3 DNA sequence: TGTGCCAGCAGTGTACTCAGGGGAAGCACAGATACGCAGTATTTT.

The CDR3 protein is CASSTEGFSYEQYF. CDR3 bases: TGTGCCAGCTCAACAGAGGGTTTCTCCTACGAGCAGTACTTC. The chain couples TRBV18 to TRBJ2-7; perhaps TRBD2 as D (5 bases). Germline V gene lookup returns CDR1 KGHSH and CDR2 LQKENI. The CDR3 covers 14 residues. V was pared by 5 bases and J by 0 bases, with 11 bases between.

This clone was seen a handful of times. The chain employs TRBV29-1 and TRBJ2-5; TRBD1 aligns across 8 bases. J lost 5 bases, V lost 7 bases, and 3 bases had no gene match. Germline values: CDR1 SQVTM, CDR2 ANQGSEA. The CDR3 has 11 amino acids. The CDR3 spells CSARQGETQYF. CDR3 bases: TGCAGCGCCCGACAGGGGGAGACCCAGTACTTC.

This clone has more than one count but fewer than ten. The J gene is TRBJ1-1, the V gene TRBV5-1; no reliable D call. There are 15 residues in the CDR3. V was trimmed by 3 bases and J by 1 base, leaving 13 bases between them. Germline loops: CDR1 SGHRS, CDR2 YFSETQ. The CDR3 is CASSYGGPGNTEAFF. The CDR3, as DNA: TGCGCCAGCAGCTATGGAGGGCCGGGGAACACTGAAGCTTTCTTT.

The rearrangement joins TRBV29-1 to TRBJ2-5; D might be TRBD1 (6 bases). V lost 7 bases to trimming and J lost 5 bases, with 14 bases between them. Germline lookup yields CDR1 SQVTM and CDR2 ANQGSEA. The CDR3 is 12 residues long. The CDR3 sequence: CSAQQGRETQYF. As DNA, the CDR3 is TGCAGCGCGCAACAGGGACGGGAGACCCAGTACTTC.

CDR3 DNA: TGTGCCAGCAGCTTAGTAGGACAGGGACGTAATAATGAAAAACTGTTTTTT. This encodes CASSLVGQGRNNEKLFF. This chain connects TRBV5-4 to TRBJ1-4; 8 positions match TRBD1. The CDR3 extends over 17 amino acids. The V gene's germline CDR1 is SGHNT and CDR2 YYREEE (reference sequence). Trimming removed 2 bases from V and 4 bases from J; junction bases left unmatched: 10. Combining the CDR3 with reference TRBV5-4 and TRBJ1-4 gives the whole variable domain ETGVTQSPTHLIKTRGQQVTLRCSSQSGHNTVSWYQQALGQGPQFIFQYYREEENGRGNFPPRFSGLQFPNYSSELNVNALELDDSALYLCASSLVGQGRNNEKLFFGSGTQLSVL.

This rearrangement joins TRBV5-4 to TRBJ2-7, with 8 bases that match TRBD1. V lost 4 bases to trimming and J lost 4 bases; unmatched junction nucleotides: 7. CDR3 size: 14 residues. CDR1 and CDR2 from the germline V gene are SGHNT and YYREEE (reference sequence). The CDR3 sequence is CASSRTGNRYEQYF. The CDR3 DNA follows: TGTGCCAGCAGCAGGACAGGGAATCGGTACGAGCAGTACTTC.

This clone was counted only a few times. V and J are TRBV5-6 and TRBJ2-7, with D perhaps assigned TRBD1 or TRBD2 (7 bases each). CDR1 SGHDT and CDR2 YYEEEE come from the germline V gene. V was pared by 2 bases and J by 5 bases, with 20 bases between. The CDR3 is 16 amino acids. The CDR3 nucleotides read TGTGCCAGCAGCTTCGTCGCAGGGGGGGCTATAGACGAGCAGTACTTC. Its protein product is CASSFVAGGAIDEQYF.

In this sample, this clone turned up a few times. This chain links TRBV7-3 with TRBJ2-3; TRBD2 is a possible D gene (5 bases). The ends were cut back, 5 bases at V and 4 bases at J, with 16 bases in the middle. The CDR3 has 15 amino acids. Germline V lookup: CDR1 SGHTA, CDR2 FQGTGA. For the CDR3, the DNA is TGTGCCAGCAGCCCCCTCAGCGGCGTGGCAGATACGCAGTATTTT. Translated: CASSPLSGVADTQYF.

This clone was seen ten or more times. The V and J genes are TRBV28 and TRBJ1-5, with D possibly TRBD1 on 5 matching bases. Germline loops: CDR1 MDHEN, CDR2 SYDVKM. This CDR3 contains 16 residues. V lost 8 bases to trimming and J lost 6 bases, with 23 bases between them. The DNA of the CDR3 is TGTGCCAGCCGCCCGGGGCAGGGAATCTTAGGTCAGCCCCAGCATTTT. Protein product: CASRPGQGILGQPQHF. Full variable domain (remainder filled in from reference TRBV28 and TRBJ1-5): DVKVTQSSRYLVKRTGEKVFLECVQDMDHENMFWYRQDPGLGLRLIYFSYDVKMKEKGDIPEGYSVSREKKERFSLILESASTNQTSMYLCASRPGQGILGQPQHFGDGTRLSIL.

This sequence joins TRBV18 and TRBJ1-3; D is unclear. V lost 3 bases to trimming and J lost 1 base, with 13 bases between them. This CDR3 is built from 16 residues. Germline values: CDR1 KGHSH, CDR2 LQKENI. Here the CDR3 reads CASSPVAQASGNTIYF. CDR3 sequence (DNA): TGTGCCAGCTCACCGGTGGCGCAAGCATCTGGAAACACCATATATTTT.

The CDR3 coding sequence is TGTGCCAGCAGCATGGGTCCTTTTGACTACGAGCAGTACTTC. Amino acids: CASSMGPFDYEQYF. The chain joins TRBV11-2 to TRBJ2-7, with D unresolved. Between the trimmed V and J ends, which lost 5 bases and 3 bases, there was a span of 14 bases. In germline, CDR1 is SGHAT, CDR2 FQNNGV. The CDR3 sequence is 14 residues long. Looking up the rest from reference TRBV11-2 and TRBJ2-7 gives the full variable domain: EAGVAQSPRYKIIEKRQSVAFWCNPISGHATLYWYQQILGQGPKLLIQFQNNGVVDDSQLPKDRFSAERLKGVDSTLKIQPAKLEDSAVYLCASSMGPFDYEQYFGPGTRLTVT.

This clone was observed a handful of times. The genes are TRBV7-2 and TRBJ2-7, with 8 bases that match TRBD2. The V gene's germline CDR1 is SGHTA and CDR2 FQGNSA. The length of the CDR3 is 14 residues. V lost 10 bases, J lost 3 bases, and 11 bases stayed unmatched. CDR3 in amino acids: CATQDTSGFYEQYF. The CDR3 coding sequence is TGTGCCACCCAGGATACTAGCGGATTCTACGAGCAGTACTTC.

This clone was seen ten or more times. This chain joins TRBV2 and TRBJ2-6; D is ambiguous. The CDR3 loop spans 14 amino acids. The V gene lost 4 bases and the J gene lost 2 bases, with 6 bases spanning the gap. In germline, CDR1 is SNHLY, CDR2 FYNNEI. The CDR3 region is CASSVLAGANVLTF. CDR3 nucleotides: TGTGCCAGCAGTGTCCTAGCTGGGGCCAACGTCCTGACTTTC.

This clone was seen repeatedly, ten times or more. The CDR3: CASSLSQGAETQYF. The CDR3 DNA follows: TGTGCCAGCAGCTTGTCACAGGGGGCGGAGACCCAGTACTTC. The chain couples TRBV5-4 to TRBJ2-5; TRBD1 matches at 9 bases. With 1 base clipped from V and 5 bases from J, the junction kept 3 bases outside the gene matches. The V gene's germline CDR1 is SGHNT and CDR2 YYREEE (reference sequence). This CDR3 contains 14 residues.

This clone has only a few counts. The chain employs TRBV6-5 and TRBJ2-7; a possible D gene is TRBD1 (6 bases). Germline V CDR1 and CDR2: MNHEY, SVGAGI. This CDR3 region has 14 residues. The V gene lost 6 bases and the J gene lost 1 base, with 13 bases spanning the gap. CDR3 residues: CASSGTQGSYEQYF. The CDR3 region has the DNA TGTGCCAGCAGCGGGACGCAGGGGTCCTACGAGCAGTACTTC.

J is TRBJ1-2 and V is TRBV10-3, with D maybe TRBD1 (5 bases). Germline V lookup: CDR1 ENHRY, CDR2 SYGVKD. V was shortened by 8 bases and J by 10 bases, with 38 bases between the two germline ends. This CDR3 comprises 19 residues. The CDR3 loop reads CAIVPSPGGEAKFSSDYTF. CDR3 nucleotides: TGTGCCATCGTTCCGTCCCCGGGGGGGGAAGCAAAATTCTCAAGTGACTACACCTTC.

The chain couples TRBV30 to TRBJ2-2, with D perhaps matching TRBD1 (6 bases). CDR3 length equals 14 residues. Germline values: CDR1 GTSNPN, CDR2 SVGIG (reference sequence). V was shortened by 5 bases and J by 1 base, with 11 bases between the two germline ends. The CDR3 loop reads CAWALGQNTGELFF. CDR3 sequence (DNA): TGTGCCTGGGCGCTGGGACAGAACACCGGGGAGCTGTTTTTT.

V usage is TRBV29-1 and J usage is TRBJ1-3; the D is unclear. There are 12 residues in the CDR3. Trimming pared 4 bases from V and 2 bases from J, leaving 6 bases between. Germline V CDR1 and CDR2: SQVTM, ANQGSEA. CDR3 sequence (DNA): TGCAGCGTTGCCGGTACTGGAAACACCATATATTTT. It is translated as CSVAGTGNTIYF.

This clone was observed a few times. J is TRBJ1-2 and V is TRBV27, with 7 nucleotides matching TRBD1. With V trimmed by 4 bases and J by 4 bases, 3 bases remained unmatched. This CDR3 contains 13 residues. CDR1 and CDR2 (germline): MNHEY, SMNVEV (reference sequence). The CDR3 spells CASSSWDSYGYTF. CDR3 coding DNA: TGTGCCAGCAGTTCCTGGGACAGCTATGGCTACACCTTC.

This clone was observed at least ten times. The rearrangement links TRBV7-3 to TRBJ2-6; a possible D gene is TRBD1 (5 bases). The V end was cut by 5 bases, the J end by 0 bases, with 8 bases between. Per the germline V gene, CDR1 is SGHTA and CDR2 is FQGTGA. This CDR3 comprises 15 residues. The CDR3 reads CASSIDSSGANVLTF. The CDR3 DNA reads TGTGCCAGCAGCATTGACAGCTCTGGGGCCAACGTCCTGACTTTC.

This clone was seen a handful of times. This rearrangement joins TRBV28 to TRBJ2-1, with 13 positions matching TRBD2. J lost 5 bases, V lost 8 bases, and 6 bases had no gene match. The CDR3 extends over 15 amino acids. CDR1 and CDR2 (germline): MDHEN, SYDVKM. This chain's CDR3 is CASYEGLAGHNEQFF. In DNA, the CDR3 is TGTGCCAGCTACGAGGGACTAGCGGGGCACAATGAGCAGTTCTTC.